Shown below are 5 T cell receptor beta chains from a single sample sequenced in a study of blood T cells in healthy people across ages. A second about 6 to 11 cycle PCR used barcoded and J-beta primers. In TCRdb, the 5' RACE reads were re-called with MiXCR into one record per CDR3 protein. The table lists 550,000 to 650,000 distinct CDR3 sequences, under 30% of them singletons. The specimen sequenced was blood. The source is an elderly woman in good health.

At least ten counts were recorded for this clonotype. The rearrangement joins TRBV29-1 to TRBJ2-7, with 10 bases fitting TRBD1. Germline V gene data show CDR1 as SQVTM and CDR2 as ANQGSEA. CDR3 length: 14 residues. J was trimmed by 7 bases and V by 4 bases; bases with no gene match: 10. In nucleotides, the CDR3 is TGCAGCGTTGTTCTTCACGACAGGGGGCAGGAGCAGTACTTC. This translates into CSVVLHDRGQEQYF.

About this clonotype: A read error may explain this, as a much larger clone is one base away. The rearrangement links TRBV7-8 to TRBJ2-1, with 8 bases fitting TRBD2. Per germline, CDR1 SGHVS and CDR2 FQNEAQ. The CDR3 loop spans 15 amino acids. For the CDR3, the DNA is TGTGCCAGCAGCTTGGCGGGGGGTAGCGGCAATGGGCAGTTCTTC. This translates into CASSLAGGSGNGQFF.

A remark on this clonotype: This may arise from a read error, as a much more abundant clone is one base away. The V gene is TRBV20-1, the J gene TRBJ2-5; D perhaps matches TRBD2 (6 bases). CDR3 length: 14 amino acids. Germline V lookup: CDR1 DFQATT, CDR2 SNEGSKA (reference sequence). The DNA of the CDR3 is TGCAGTGCTGGAGATGGAGGGGCTGGAGAGACCCAGTACTTC. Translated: CSAGDGGAGETQYF.

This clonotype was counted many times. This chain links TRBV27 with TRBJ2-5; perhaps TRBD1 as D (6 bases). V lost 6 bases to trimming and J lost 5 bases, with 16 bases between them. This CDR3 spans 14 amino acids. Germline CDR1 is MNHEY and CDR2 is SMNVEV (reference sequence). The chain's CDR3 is CASRYWGPRETQYF. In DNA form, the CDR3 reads TGTGCCAGCAGGTACTGGGGGCCAAGGGAGACCCAGTACTTC.

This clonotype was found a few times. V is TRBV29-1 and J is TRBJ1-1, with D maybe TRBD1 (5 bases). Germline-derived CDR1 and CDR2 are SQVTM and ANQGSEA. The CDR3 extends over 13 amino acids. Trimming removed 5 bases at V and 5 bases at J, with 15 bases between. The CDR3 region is CSVSAGTATEAFF. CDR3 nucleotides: TGCAGCGTTTCGGCAGGGACCGCGACTGAAGCTTTCTTT.